The clone carrying this T cell receptor beta chain was picked up a small number of times. Its matching antigen is unknown. The germline V and J ends were trimmed by 0 bases and 1 base, with 15 bases remaining between them. CDR3 length: 17 amino acids. After constant-region reverse-primer amplification, full-length variable regions underwent semi-nested PCR with Nested Universal Primer A. TCRdb re-derived calls from the 5' RACE reads in MiXCR, one entry per CDR3 protein. The sample has tens of thousands of distinct CDR3 sequences; 26% are singletons. Study-wide points: Tumor Tregs overlapped most with tumor, then blood, naive CD4+ cells.

Tregs were sorted as CD4+CD25+CD127-/low cells. The receptor was isolated from a female donor with breast cancer. This rearrangement joins TRBV12-3 or TRBV12-4 to TRBJ1-2; no definite D call. Sequencing was done on a sample of tumor-infiltrating Tregs sorted from the breast tumor. The CDR3 loop is CASSLARRQFLNYGYTF. For the CDR3, the DNA is TGTGCCAGCAGTTTAGCGCGAAGGCAGTTTCTTAACTATGGCTACACCTTC.